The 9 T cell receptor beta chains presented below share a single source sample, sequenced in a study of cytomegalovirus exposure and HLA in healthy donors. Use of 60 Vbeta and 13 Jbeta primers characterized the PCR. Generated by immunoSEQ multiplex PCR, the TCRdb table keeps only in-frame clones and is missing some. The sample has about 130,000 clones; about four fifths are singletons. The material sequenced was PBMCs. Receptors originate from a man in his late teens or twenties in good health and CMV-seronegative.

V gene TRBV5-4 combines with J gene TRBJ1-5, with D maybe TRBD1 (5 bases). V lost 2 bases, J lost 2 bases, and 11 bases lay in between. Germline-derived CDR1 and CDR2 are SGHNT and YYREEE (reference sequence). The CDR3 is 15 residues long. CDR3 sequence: CASSFSWGGNQPQHF. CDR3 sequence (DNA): TGTGCCAGCAGCTTCTCGTGGGGGGGCAATCAGCCCCAGCATTTT.

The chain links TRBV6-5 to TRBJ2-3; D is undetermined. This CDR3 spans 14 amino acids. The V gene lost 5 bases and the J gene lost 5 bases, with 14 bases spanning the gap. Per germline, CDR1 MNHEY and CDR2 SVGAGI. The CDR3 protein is CASSMSLVGDTQYF. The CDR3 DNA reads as TGTGCCAGCAGTATGAGTCTAGTCGGAGATACGCAGTATTTT.

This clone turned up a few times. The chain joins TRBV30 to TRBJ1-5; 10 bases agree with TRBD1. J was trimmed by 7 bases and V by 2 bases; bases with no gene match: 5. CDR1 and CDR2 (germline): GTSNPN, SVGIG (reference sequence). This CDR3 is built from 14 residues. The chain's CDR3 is CAWSKGQGKQPQHF. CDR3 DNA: TGTGCCTGGAGTAAGGGACAGGGGAAACAGCCCCAGCATTTT.

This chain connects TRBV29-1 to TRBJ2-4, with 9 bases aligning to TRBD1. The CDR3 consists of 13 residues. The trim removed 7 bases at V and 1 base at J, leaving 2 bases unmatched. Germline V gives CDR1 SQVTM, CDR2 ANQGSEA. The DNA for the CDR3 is TGCAGCGCAGGGACAGGGGCCAAAAACATTCAGTACTTC. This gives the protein CSAGTGAKNIQYF.

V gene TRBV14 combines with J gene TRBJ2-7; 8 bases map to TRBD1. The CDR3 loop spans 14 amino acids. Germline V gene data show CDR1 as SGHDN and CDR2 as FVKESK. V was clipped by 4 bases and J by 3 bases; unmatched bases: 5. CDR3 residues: CASSPRQGLYEQYF. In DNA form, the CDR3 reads TGTGCCAGCAGCCCCAGACAGGGGCTCTACGAGCAGTACTTC.

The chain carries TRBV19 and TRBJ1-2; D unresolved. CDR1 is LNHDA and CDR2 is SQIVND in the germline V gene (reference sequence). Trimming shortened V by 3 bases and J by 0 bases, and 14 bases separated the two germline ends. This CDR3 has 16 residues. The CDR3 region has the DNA TGTGCCAGTAGTATCGGGTTGGCAGCTACTAACTATGGCTACACCTTC. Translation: CASSIGLAATNYGYTF. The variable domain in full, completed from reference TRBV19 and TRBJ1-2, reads DGGITQSPKYLFRKEGQNVTLSCEQNLNHDAMYWYRQDPGQGLRLIYYSQIVNDFQKGDIAEGYSVSREKKESFPLTVTSAQKNPTAFYLCASSIGLAATNYGYTFGSGTRLTVV.

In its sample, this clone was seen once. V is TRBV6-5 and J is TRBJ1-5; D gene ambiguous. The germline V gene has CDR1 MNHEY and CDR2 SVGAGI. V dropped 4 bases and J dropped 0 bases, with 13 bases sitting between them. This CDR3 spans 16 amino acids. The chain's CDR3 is CASSSQSHLSNQPQHF. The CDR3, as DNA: TGTGCCAGCAGTTCCCAGTCCCACCTTAGCAATCAGCCCCAGCATTTT.

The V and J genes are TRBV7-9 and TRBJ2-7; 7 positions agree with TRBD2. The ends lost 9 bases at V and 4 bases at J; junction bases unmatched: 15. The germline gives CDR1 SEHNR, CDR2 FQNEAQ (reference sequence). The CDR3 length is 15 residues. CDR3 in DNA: TGTGCCAGTTCAGATGGGCTAGCGGTGGGTTACGAGCAGTACGTC. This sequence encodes CASSDGLAVGYEQYV.

The CDR3 coding sequence is TGTGCCAGCAGCGACCCGGGACTAGGGGTTCAAAGGGATGAGCAGTTCTTC. Translating gives CASSDPGLGVQRDEQFF. The genes are TRBV9 and TRBJ2-1; 8 nucleotides align to TRBD2. CDR3 length: 17 residues. The germline V gene encodes CDR1 SGDLS and CDR2 YYNGEE. Trimming cost V 3 bases and J 8 bases; bases outside gene matches: 16.